This TCR beta chain derives from a study of early T cells in non-severe SARS-CoV-2 infection. Study in general: The authors sequenced bulk RNA from unsorted whole blood, leaving chains unpaired. Findings of the study overall: Anti-spike CD8 responses were favored by VDJdb matching, which missed private and CD4 specificities.

Germline-derived CDR1 and CDR2 are SGHNT and YYREEE (reference sequence). The CDR3 has 15 residues. Trimming shortened V by 4 bases and J by 4 bases, and 18 bases separated the two germline ends. Tagging with unique molecular identifiers was applied to individual cDNA molecules. TCRdb reanalysed the 5' RACE reads using MiXCR and keeps one entry per CDR3 protein. The table lists 75,000 to 80,000 distinct CDR3 sequences, 15% to 18% of them singletons. To note about this clonotype: What it recognizes is unknown.

The specimen was whole blood. This sequence joins TRBV5-4 and TRBJ2-7; no clear D gene. This sequence was found in an adult who was a healthcare worker with PCR-confirmed SARS-CoV-2 infection or an uninfected control (not recorded which). The CDR3 sequence: CASSHLSLGFYEQYF. The CDR3 nucleotides are TGTGCCAGCAGCCATCTATCGTTAGGGTTTTACGAGCAGTACTTC. Full variable domain (outside the CDR3, taken from reference TRBV5-4 and TRBJ2-7): ETGVTQSPTHLIKTRGQQVTLRCSSQSGHNTVSWYQQALGQGPQFIFQYYREEENGRGNFPPRFSGLQFPNYSSELNVNALELDDSALYLCASSHLSLGFYEQYFGPGTRLTVT.